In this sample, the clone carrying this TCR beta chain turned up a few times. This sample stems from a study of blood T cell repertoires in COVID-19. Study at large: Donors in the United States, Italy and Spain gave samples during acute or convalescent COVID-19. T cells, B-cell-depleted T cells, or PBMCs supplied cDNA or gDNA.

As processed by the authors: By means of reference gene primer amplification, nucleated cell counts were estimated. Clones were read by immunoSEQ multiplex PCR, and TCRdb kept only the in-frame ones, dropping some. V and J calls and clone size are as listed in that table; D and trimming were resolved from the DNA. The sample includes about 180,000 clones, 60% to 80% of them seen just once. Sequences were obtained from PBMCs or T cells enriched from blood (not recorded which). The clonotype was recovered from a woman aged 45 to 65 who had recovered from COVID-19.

DNA of the CDR3: TGTGCCAGCAGCCCCGGGGGATCGACAGGGGTGAACACTGAAGCTTTCTTT. Amino acids: CASSPGGSTGVNTEAFF. The gene calls are TRBV7-3 and TRBJ1-1; 8 nucleotides match TRBD1. Germline trimming cut 5 bases from V and 0 bases from J; bases unmatched to any gene: 11. Germline V gene lookup returns CDR1 SGHTA and CDR2 FQGTGA. This CDR3 comprises 17 residues. The full variable domain, in which reference TRBV7-3 and TRBJ1-1 provide the parts outside the CDR3, is GAGVSQTPSNKVTEKGKYVELRCDPISGHTALYWYRQSLGQGPEFLIYFQGTGAADDSGLPNDRFFAVRPEGSVSTLKIQRTERGDSAVYLCASSPGGSTGVNTEAFFGQGTRLTVV.